This TCR beta chain originates from a study of regulatory and conventional T cells in RAG deficiency. General study points: These Omenn syndrome Treg sorts may hold peripherally activated cells instead. Shannon entropy was markedly lower and Simpson indices higher in RAG-deficient patients than control T-cell subsets.

Genomic DNA came from blood regulatory T cells gated CD4+ CD25-high CD127-low. Germline CDR1 is SGHTA and CDR2 is FQGNSA. This CDR3 has 19 residues. V was shortened by 4 bases and J by 1 base, with 23 bases between the two germline ends. Assay: immunoSEQ multiplex PCR; the TCRdb copy retains only in-frame clones and omits some. The repertoire holds about 19,000 clones, with roughly 89% as singletons. Details on this clone: What it recognizes is unknown.

This sample was shared with a second study, whose subject was regulatory T cells. That paper notes: The primer mix had 52 TRBV and 13 TRBJ primers.

The chain carries TRBV7-2 and TRBJ2-1; a weak D match, TRBD2 (7 bases). The receptor's source is a human donor in good health. Sequencing was done on a sample of Tregs sorted from blood. The CDR3 nucleotides read TGTGCCAGCAGCTCCCTCAGGGCCGCCGGGGGGCGATCCTACAATGAGCAGTTCTTC. This translates into CASSSLRAAGGRSYNEQFF.